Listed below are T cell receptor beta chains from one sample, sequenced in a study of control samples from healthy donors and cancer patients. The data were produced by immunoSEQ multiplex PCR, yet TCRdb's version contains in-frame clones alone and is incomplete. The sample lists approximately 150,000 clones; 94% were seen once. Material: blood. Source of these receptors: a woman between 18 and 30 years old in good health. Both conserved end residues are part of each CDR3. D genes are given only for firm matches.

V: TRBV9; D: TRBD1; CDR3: CASSQTQGAKNSPLHF
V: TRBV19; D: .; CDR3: CASSISGNYGYTF
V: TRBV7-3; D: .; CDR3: CASSLLGPTYSGNTIYF
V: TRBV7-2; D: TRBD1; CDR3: CASSFRGSGAFF
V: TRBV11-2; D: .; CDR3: CASSFLASRLDYGGELFF
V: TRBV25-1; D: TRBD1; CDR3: CASSADRGIGNEKLFF
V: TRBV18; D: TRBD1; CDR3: CASSYSGTGGGYEQYF
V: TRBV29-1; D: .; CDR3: CMPLTQMGQPQHF
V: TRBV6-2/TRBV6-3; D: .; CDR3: CASSPLTFNYGYTF
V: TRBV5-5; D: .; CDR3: CASSLQGSWTEAFF
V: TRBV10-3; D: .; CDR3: CAITDQDSDYGYTF
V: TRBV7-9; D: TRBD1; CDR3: CASSRQGLNTEAFF
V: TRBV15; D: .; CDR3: CATSRGYGYTF
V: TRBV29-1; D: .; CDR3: CSVVRTENTEAFF
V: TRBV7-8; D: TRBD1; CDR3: CASSLARDRAGEKLFF